The present T cell receptor beta chain was sequenced within a study of blood T cells in healthy people across ages. The ends lost 5 bases at V and 5 bases at J; junction bases unmatched: 12. This CDR3 spans 16 amino acids. The germline gives CDR1 SEHNR, CDR2 FQNEAQ (reference sequence). PCR was performed a second time for roughly 7 to 11 cycles using a sample-barcoded 5' primer and a J-beta primer mix. With 12 random nucleotides, a template-switch adaptor tagged each individual cDNA molecule. TCRdb fed the 5' RACE reads into MiXCR, producing one record per CDR3 protein. The sample shows about 800,000 distinct CDR3 sequences, 20% to 30% of them seen only once. This sample also appeared in a second study, on T cells of mothers and their children. That paper states: No persistent microchimeric T cell clones were detected at approximately 90 clones per million clonotypes sensitivity.

The sample consisted of blood. The sequence derives from a boy younger than 18 in good health. The V call is TRBV7-9, the J call TRBJ1-5; 7 nucleotides align to TRBD1. Here the CDR3 DNA reads TGTGCCAGCAGCCCGGGGATAGGGACAGCAGATCAGCCCCAGCATTTT. It codes for CASSPGIGTADQPQHF.